The 20 T cell receptor beta chains presented below share a single source sample, sequenced in a study of cytomegalovirus exposure and HLA in healthy donors. Here immunoSEQ multiplex PCR was the method, and the copy in TCRdb shows in-frame clones only, minus some. The sample has over 150,000 clones; approximately 86% are singletons. The specimen sequenced was PBMCs. The receptors were gathered from a man between 18 and 35 years old in good health and CMV-seropositive.

The chain recombines TRBV18 with TRBJ1-1; D is possibly TRBD1 (5 bases). The germline CDR1 and CDR2 sequences are KGHSH and LQKENI. V lost 1 base and J lost 0, with 6 bases in between. This CDR3 contains 14 residues. CDR3 protein: CASSPQGMNTEAFF. The DNA for the CDR3 is TGTGCCAGCTCACCACAGGGGATGAACACTGAAGCTTTCTTT.

This rearrangement joins TRBV9 to TRBJ2-2; the D gene is possibly TRBD1 (5 bases). Germline CDR1 reads SGDLS; CDR2 reads YYNGEE. Trimming removed 2 bases at V and 2 bases at J, with 10 bases between. This CDR3 spans 15 amino acids. CDR3 amino acids: CASSVPGSNTGELFF. In DNA, the CDR3 is TGTGCCAGCAGCGTTCCAGGGTCCAACACCGGGGAGCTGTTTTTT. Using reference TRBV9 and TRBJ2-2 for the parts outside the CDR3, the full variable domain is DSGVTQTPKHLITATGQRVTLRCSPRSGDLSVYWYQQSLDQGLQFLIQYYNGEERAKGNILERFSAQQFPDLHSELNLSSLELGDSALYFCASSVPGSNTGELFFGEGSRLTVL.

The chain recombines TRBV11-2 with TRBJ2-1; 8 nucleotides match TRBD2. Germline V lookup: CDR1 SGHAT, CDR2 FQNNGV. The CDR3 has 17 amino acids. J gave up 4 bases and V 5 bases, and 13 bases lay outside the gene matches. CDR3 residues: CASSTQAGGNKYNEQFF. As DNA, the CDR3 is TGTGCCAGCAGCACTCAGGCGGGAGGTAATAAGTACAATGAGCAGTTCTTC.

This rearrangement joins TRBV5-6 to TRBJ2-5; TRBD1 matches 12 bases. The CDR3 runs 15 residues. V lost 4 bases to trimming and J lost 5 bases; unmatched junction nucleotides: 6. Germline lookup yields CDR1 SGHDT and CDR2 YYEEEE. The CDR3 bases are TGTGCCAGCAGCGAGGGGACAGGGGGCGGGGAGACCCAGTACTTC. This gives the protein CASSEGTGGGETQYF.

The rearrangement joins TRBV9 to TRBJ2-7; 8 nucleotides align to TRBD1. The germline gives CDR1 SGDLS, CDR2 YYNGEE. This CDR3 has 15 residues. The J segment lost 2 bases and the V segment lost 3 bases, leaving 7 bases of the junction unmatched. In DNA form, the CDR3 reads TGTGCCAGCAGCGCAGGGGGCCCCGGTGCCTACGAGCAGTACTTC. It translates to CASSAGGPGAYEQYF.

This clone showed up just once. V usage is TRBV9 and J usage is TRBJ1-2, with 10 nucleotides matching TRBD1. This CDR3 is 14 amino acids long. In germline, CDR1 is SGDLS, CDR2 YYNGEE. Germline trimming cut 0 bases from V and 6 bases from J; bases unmatched to any gene: 2. The chain's CDR3 is CASSVVGQGNGYTF. CDR3 nucleotide sequence: TGTGCCAGCAGCGTAGTGGGACAGGGGAATGGCTACACCTTC.

The CDR3 loop is CASSWDSIGTYEQYF. In DNA, the CDR3 is TGTGCCAGCAGTTGGGACTCCATCGGCACCTACGAGCAGTACTTC. The chain recombines TRBV27 with TRBJ2-7; tentative D call: TRBD2 (6 bases). The CDR3 consists of 15 residues. V lost 4 bases to trimming and J lost 2 bases, with 15 bases between them. The germline V gene encodes CDR1 MNHEY and CDR2 SMNVEV (reference sequence).

This clone was detected once. The gene calls are TRBV5-1 and TRBJ2-3; TRBD1 matches 10 bases. The CDR3 length is 15 residues. CDR1 SGHRS and CDR2 YFSETQ come from the germline V gene. V was pared by 4 bases and J by 5 bases, with 7 bases of the junction left unmatched. Written as DNA, the CDR3 is TGCGCCAGCAGCGGGGGACAGGGGTTGGAAGATACGCAGTATTTT. Encoded protein: CASSGGQGLEDTQYF.

The chain joins TRBV29-1 to TRBJ2-7; no clear D. This CDR3 region has 11 residues. Germline CDR1 reads SQVTM; CDR2 reads ANQGSEA. The V gene lost 2 bases and the J gene lost 2 bases, with 4 bases spanning the gap. The CDR3 DNA sequence: TGCAGCGTTGAACAGACCTACGAGCAGTACTTC. Translating it yields CSVEQTYEQYF.

This clone was seen only once. The rearrangement links TRBV4-3 to TRBJ1-2, with TRBD1 identical over 9 bases. Germline V gene lookup returns CDR1 LGHNA and CDR2 YSLEER. With 4 bases clipped from V and 0 bases from J, the junction kept 9 bases outside the gene matches. The CDR3 covers 17 residues. CDR3 sequence (DNA): TGCGCCAGCAGCCCTCCGGGACAGGGTCTTTCTAACTATGGCTACACCTTC. It specifies CASSPPGQGLSNYGYTF.

V is TRBV7-6 and J is TRBJ2-5; D might be TRBD1 (6 bases). Trimming cost V 5 bases and J 4 bases, with 17 bases left between them. The CDR3 loop spans 15 amino acids. From germline, CDR1 is SGHVS and CDR2 FNYEAQ. The CDR3 is CASSPGAGVGETQYF. The DNA of the CDR3 is TGTGCCAGCAGCCCAGGAGCAGGGGTTGGAGAGACCCAGTACTTC.

The chain is built from TRBV7-9 and TRBJ1-1; D not resolved. V lost 5 bases and J lost 7, with 11 bases in between. Germline V gene lookup returns CDR1 SEHNR and CDR2 FQNEAQ (reference sequence). The CDR3 has 12 residues. The CDR3 spells CASSPHAGEAFF. CDR3 DNA: TGTGCCAGCAGCCCCCACGCGGGTGAAGCTTTCTTT.

In regard to this clone: It is likely a read error: a sequence one base away is far more abundant. The rearrangement uses TRBV5-6 and TRBJ1-2; D uncertain. Per germline, CDR1 SGHDT and CDR2 YYEEEE. The germline V and J ends were trimmed by 4 bases and 4 bases, with 14 bases remaining between them. The CDR3 covers 14 residues. Written as DNA, the CDR3 is TGTGCCAGCAGCCACTCCGACGGAGCCTATGGCTACACCTTC. This sequence encodes CASSHSDGAYGYTF.

The chain joins TRBV6-5 to TRBJ2-7; D possibly corresponds to TRBD1 (5 bases). Per the germline V gene, CDR1 is MNHEY and CDR2 is SVGAGI. This CDR3 is 16 amino acids long. The V gene lost 0 bases and the J gene lost 2 bases, with 14 bases spanning the gap. CDR3 amino acids: CASSYSGLGRAYEQYF. The CDR3 nucleotides read TGTGCCAGCAGTTACTCGGGGTTGGGCAGGGCCTACGAGCAGTACTTC.

The table lists this clone with many counts. V is TRBV9 and J is TRBJ1-1, with D unclear. Trimming took off 4 bases at V and 2 bases at J, with 15 bases between the two ends. The CDR3 has 15 amino acids. The V gene's germline CDR1 is SGDLS and CDR2 YYNGEE. The CDR3: CASSPRGNQNTEAFF. CDR3 in DNA: TGTGCCAGCAGCCCCCGGGGTAACCAAAACACTGAAGCTTTCTTT. Together with reference TRBV9 and TRBJ1-1, the CDR3 gives the full variable domain: DSGVTQTPKHLITATGQRVTLRCSPRSGDLSVYWYQQSLDQGLQFLIQYYNGEERAKGNILERFSAQQFPDLHSELNLSSLELGDSALYFCASSPRGNQNTEAFFGQGTRLTVV.

The chain joins TRBV6-1 to TRBJ2-7; TRBD1 agrees at 9 bases. The CDR3 runs 15 residues. CDR1 is MNHNS and CDR2 is SASEGT in the germline V gene. Trimming took 5 bases from V and 3 from J; bases not matched to a gene: 8. CDR3 in amino acids: CASSSGTGFGYEQYF. The CDR3 DNA follows: TGTGCCAGCAGTTCCGGGACAGGGTTCGGCTACGAGCAGTACTTC.

This rearrangement joins TRBV9 to TRBJ1-2; possible D gene TRBD1, 5 bases. Germline V CDR1 and CDR2: SGDLS, YYNGEE. This CDR3 spans 13 amino acids. V was trimmed by 4 bases and J by 3 bases, leaving 10 bases between them. DNA of the CDR3: TGTGCCAGCAGCCGCGGGGGGGACTATGGCTACACCTTC. Its translation: CASSRGGDYGYTF.

The gene calls are TRBV5-6 and TRBJ2-7; 15 bases line up with TRBD2. The junction had 5 bases not matched to a gene; V was cut back by 2 bases and J by 5 bases. In germline, CDR1 is SGHDT, CDR2 YYEEEE. The CDR3 extends over 16 amino acids. The chain's CDR3 is CASSFRTSGRGNEQYF. The CDR3 bases are TGTGCCAGCAGCTTCCGGACTAGCGGGAGGGGCAACGAGCAGTACTTC.

The chain joins TRBV7-2 to TRBJ2-7; 11 bases agree with TRBD2. The V gene end was trimmed by 2 bases and the J gene end by 4 bases; junction bases not matched to a gene: 4. This CDR3 is 15 amino acids long. Germline CDR1 is SGHTA and CDR2 is FQGNSA. The CDR3 protein is CASSLRLAGPYEQYF. The CDR3 DNA reads as TGTGCCAGCAGCTTAAGACTAGCGGGGCCATACGAGCAGTACTTC. The full variable domain, in which reference TRBV7-2 and TRBJ2-7 provide the parts outside the CDR3, is GAGVSQSPSNKVTEKGKDVELRCDPISGHTALYWYRQSLGQGLEFLIYFQGNSAPDKSGLPSDRFSAERTGGSVSTLTIQRTQQEDSAVYLCASSLRLAGPYEQYFGPGTRLTVT.

The V gene is TRBV6-5, the J gene TRBJ1-1; D perhaps matches TRBD1 (5 bases). This CDR3 has 11 residues. Trimming shortened V by 8 bases and J by 1 base, and 5 bases separated the two germline ends. CDR1 is MNHEY and CDR2 is SVGAGI in the germline V gene. The CDR3 reads CASGQNTEAFF. The CDR3 bases are TGTGCCAGCGGACAGAACACTGAAGCTTTCTTT.